The entry that follows covers one T cell receptor beta chain sequence. Sampling times: baseline, cycle 4 day 1, cycle 7 day 1. This sample was included in a study of OX40 agonist ivuxolimab in advanced cancers. Study context: An anti-OX40 (CD134) antibody with agonistic activity, ivuxolimab, was administered to patients.

Germline CDR1 reads MNHNS; CDR2 reads SASEGT. This CDR3 contains 15 residues. V was trimmed by 2 bases and J by 1 base, leaving 9 bases between them. Sequencing was performed with immunoSEQ multiplex PCR; in TCRdb, only in-frame clones are kept and a portion is missing. The table lists some 58,000 clones, about 89% of them singletons, with about 0.76% in the top ten. This clonotype was obtained from an adult with an advanced solid tumor such as melanoma, head and neck, liver or kidney cancer. This sample comprised CD4+ or CD8+ T cells sorted from blood, obtained in a trial of the OX40 agonist ivuxolimab. The chain couples TRBV6-1 to TRBJ1-5, with D perhaps TRBD1 (5 bases). CDR3 DNA: TGTGCCAGCAGTGAAATTTGGGGGAGCAATCAGCCCCAGCATTTT. It is translated as CASSEIWGSNQPQHF.